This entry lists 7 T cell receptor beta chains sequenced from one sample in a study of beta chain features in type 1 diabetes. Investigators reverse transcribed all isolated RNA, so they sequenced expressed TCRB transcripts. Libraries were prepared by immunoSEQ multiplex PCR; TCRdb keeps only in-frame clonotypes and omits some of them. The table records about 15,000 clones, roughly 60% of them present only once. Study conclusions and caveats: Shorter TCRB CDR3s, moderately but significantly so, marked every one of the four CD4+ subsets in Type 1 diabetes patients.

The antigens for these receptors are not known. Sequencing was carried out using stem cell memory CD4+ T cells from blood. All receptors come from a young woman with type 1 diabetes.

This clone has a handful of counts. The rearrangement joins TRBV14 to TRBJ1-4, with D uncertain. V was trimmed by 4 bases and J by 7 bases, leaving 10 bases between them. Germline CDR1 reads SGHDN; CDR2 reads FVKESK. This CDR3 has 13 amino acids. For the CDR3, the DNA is TGTGCCAGCAGCCCGAGGTCGGGTGAAAAACTGTTTTTT. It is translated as CASSPRSGEKLFF.

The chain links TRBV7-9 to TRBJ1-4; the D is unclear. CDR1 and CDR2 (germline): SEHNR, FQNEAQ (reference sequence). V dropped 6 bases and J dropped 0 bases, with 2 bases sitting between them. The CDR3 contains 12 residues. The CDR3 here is CASSTTNEKLFF. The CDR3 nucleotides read TGTGCCAGCAGTACAACTAATGAAAAACTGTTTTTT.

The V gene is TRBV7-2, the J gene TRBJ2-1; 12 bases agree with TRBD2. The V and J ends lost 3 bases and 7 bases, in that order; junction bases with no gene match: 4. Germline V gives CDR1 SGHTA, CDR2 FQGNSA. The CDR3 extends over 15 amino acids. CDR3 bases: TGTGCCAGCAGCTTGGTGACTAGCGGGAGAAATGAGCAGTTCTTC. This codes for CASSLVTSGRNEQFF.

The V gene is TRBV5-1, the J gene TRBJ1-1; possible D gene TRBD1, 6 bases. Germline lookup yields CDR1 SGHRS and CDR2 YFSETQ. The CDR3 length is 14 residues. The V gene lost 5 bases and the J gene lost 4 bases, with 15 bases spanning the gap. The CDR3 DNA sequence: TGCGCCAGCAGTACAACAGGGAAGGGCACTGAAGCTTTCTTT. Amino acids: CASSTTGKGTEAFF. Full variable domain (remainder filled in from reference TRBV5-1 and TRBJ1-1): KAGVTQTPRYLIKTRGQQVTLSCSPISGHRSVSWYQQTPGQGLQFLFEYFSETQRNKGNFPGRFSGRQFSNSRSEMNVSTLELGDSALYLCASSTTGKGTEAFFGQGTRLTVV.

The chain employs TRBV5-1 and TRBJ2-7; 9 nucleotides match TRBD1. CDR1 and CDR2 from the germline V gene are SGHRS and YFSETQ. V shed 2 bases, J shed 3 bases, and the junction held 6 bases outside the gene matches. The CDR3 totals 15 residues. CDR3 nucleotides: TGCGCCAGCAGCTTATTAGGGACAGGGAACTACGAGCAGTACTTC. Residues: CASSLLGTGNYEQYF.

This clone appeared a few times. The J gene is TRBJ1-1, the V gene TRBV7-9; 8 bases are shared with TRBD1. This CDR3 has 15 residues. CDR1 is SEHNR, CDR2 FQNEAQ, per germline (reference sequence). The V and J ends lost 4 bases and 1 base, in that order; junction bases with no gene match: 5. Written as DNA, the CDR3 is TGTGCCAGCAGCTGGGGGGGGACAGGGAACACTGAAGCTTTCTTT. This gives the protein CASSWGGTGNTEAFF. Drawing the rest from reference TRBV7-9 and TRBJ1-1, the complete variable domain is DTGVSQNPRHKITKRGQNVTFRCDPISEHNRLYWYRQTLGQGPEFLTYFQNEAQLEKSRLLSDRFSAERPKGSFSTLEIQRTEQGDSAMYLCASSWGGTGNTEAFFGQGTRLTVV.

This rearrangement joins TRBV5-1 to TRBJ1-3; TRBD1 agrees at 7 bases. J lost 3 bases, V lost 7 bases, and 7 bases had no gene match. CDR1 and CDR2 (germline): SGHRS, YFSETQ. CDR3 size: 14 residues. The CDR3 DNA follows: TGCGCCAGCTCCGAAGGGGGCCGTGGAAACACCATATATTTT. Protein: CASSEGGRGNTIYF.